Shown below are 3 T cell receptor beta chains from a single sample sequenced in a study of blood T cell repertoires in COVID-19. TCRdb's table, derived via immunoSEQ multiplex PCR, lists solely in-frame clones and lacks some. The table lists 95,000 to 110,000 clones, about four fifths of them singletons. Sequenced: peripheral blood. These receptors all stem from a man in his 60s with acute or convalescent COVID-19.

The V call is TRBV19, the J call TRBJ2-3; D is possibly TRBD2 (5 bases). CDR1 LNHDA and CDR2 SQIVND come from the germline V gene (reference sequence). This CDR3 spans 15 amino acids. Trimming removed 9 bases at V and 0 bases at J, with 16 bases between. CDR3 in amino acids: CASNPGELSTDTQYF. DNA of the CDR3: TGTGCCAGCAACCCCGGGGAACTAAGCACAGATACGCAGTATTTT.

The chain combines TRBV5-1 with TRBJ2-6; TRBD1 aligns across 10 bases. CDR3 length: 19 residues. Per germline, CDR1 SGHRS and CDR2 YFSETQ. V gave up 1 base and J gave up 0 bases; unmatched junction bases: 7. The CDR3 sequence: CASSLFGGQGSSGANVLTF. The CDR3 DNA reads as TGCGCCAGCAGCTTGTTTGGGGGACAGGGGAGCTCTGGGGCCAACGTCCTGACTTTC.

The chain links TRBV28 to TRBJ2-3; 8 bases agree with TRBD1. The CDR3 loop spans 15 amino acids. Trimming took 6 bases from V and 0 from J; bases not matched to a gene: 5. Germline V gene data show CDR1 as MDHEN and CDR2 as SYDVKM. CDR3 sequence (DNA): TGTGCCAGCAGCCCCTGGACAGGGAGCACAGATACGCAGTATTTT. As protein: CASSPWTGSTDTQYF.